The sequence of this T cell receptor beta chain was determined in a study of T-cell reconstitution after alpha-beta-depleted transplantation in children. This CDR3 has 15 amino acids. The trim removed 5 bases at V and 4 bases at J, leaving 10 bases unmatched. This clonotype has at least ten counts. The TCRbeta library incorporated unique molecular identifiers. TCRdb redid the calling of the PCR reads with MiXCR, one entry per CDR3 protein. The table records 640,000 or so distinct CDR3 sequences, around 16% of them present only once. The rearrangement joins TRBV12-3 or TRBV12-4 to TRBJ1-1; 7 nucleotides line up with TRBD1. The TCR comes from a human donor who donated a stem cell graft to a child with acute myeloid leukemia. Sequences were derived from PBMCs from the stem cell graft donor, sampled from the stem cell graft. The CDR3 nucleotides are TGTGCCAGCAGTCTTACCGGGACAGTGGGCACTGAAGCTTTCTTT. Protein sequence: CASSLTGTVGTEAFF.